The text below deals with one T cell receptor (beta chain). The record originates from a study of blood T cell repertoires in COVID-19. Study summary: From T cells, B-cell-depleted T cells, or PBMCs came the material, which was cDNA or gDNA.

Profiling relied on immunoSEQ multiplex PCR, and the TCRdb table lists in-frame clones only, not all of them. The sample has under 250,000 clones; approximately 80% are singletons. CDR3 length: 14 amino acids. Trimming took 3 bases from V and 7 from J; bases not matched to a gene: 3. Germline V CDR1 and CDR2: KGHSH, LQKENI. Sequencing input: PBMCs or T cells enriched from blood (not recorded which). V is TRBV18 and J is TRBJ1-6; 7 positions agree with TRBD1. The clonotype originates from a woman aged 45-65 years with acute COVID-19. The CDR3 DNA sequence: TGTGCCAGCTCACCCCAGACAGGGAATTCACCCCTCCACTTT. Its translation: CASSPQTGNSPLHF.